What follows is one T cell receptor (beta chain) and its context. V dropped 4 bases and J dropped 6 bases, with 14 bases sitting between them. The CDR3 spans 14 residues. Germline assignment: CDR1 SGHRS and CDR2 YFSETQ. Original processing methods: Counts of nucleated cells, estimated from reference gene primer amplification, were obtained. Profiled with immunoSEQ multiplex PCR; TCRdb holds only in-frame clones, not every one. The DNA gave D and trimming, while V, J and clone size come from that table. The sample contains under 150,000 clones, 87% of which appear only once. The data derive from a study of blood T cell repertoires in COVID-19. As for the study in general: There were acute and convalescent COVID-19 samples, and they came from the United States, Italy and Spain. PBMCs, B-cell-depleted T cells, or T cells were the source of the cDNA or gDNA that made up the material.

Material: peripheral blood. The sequence was collected from a woman in her 40s with acute or convalescent COVID-19. The chain recombines TRBV5-1 with TRBJ1-5; possibly TRBD1 for D (6 bases). This chain's CDR3 is CASSLGGGSQPQHF. CDR3 bases: TGCGCCAGCAGCCTGGGAGGGGGAAGTCAGCCCCAGCATTTT.